In its sample, the clone carrying this TCR beta chain was seen many times. The sample belongs to a study of blood T cell repertoires in COVID-19. The V and J ends lost 5 bases and 9 bases respectively, with 10 bases between them. CDR3 length: 12 amino acids. CDR1 is KGHSH, CDR2 LQKENI, per germline. The data were produced by immunoSEQ multiplex PCR, yet TCRdb's version contains in-frame clones alone and is incomplete. The sample holds approximately 260,000 clones, approximately 79% seen once. The gene calls are TRBV18 and TRBJ2-2; D not certain. The sequencing sample was made of PBMCs or T cells enriched from blood (not recorded which). This receptor was obtained from a man younger than 40 with acute COVID-19. Here the CDR3 reads CASSEEGRELFF. The DNA of the CDR3 is TGTGCCAGCTCAGAGGAAGGCAGGGAGCTGTTTTTT.